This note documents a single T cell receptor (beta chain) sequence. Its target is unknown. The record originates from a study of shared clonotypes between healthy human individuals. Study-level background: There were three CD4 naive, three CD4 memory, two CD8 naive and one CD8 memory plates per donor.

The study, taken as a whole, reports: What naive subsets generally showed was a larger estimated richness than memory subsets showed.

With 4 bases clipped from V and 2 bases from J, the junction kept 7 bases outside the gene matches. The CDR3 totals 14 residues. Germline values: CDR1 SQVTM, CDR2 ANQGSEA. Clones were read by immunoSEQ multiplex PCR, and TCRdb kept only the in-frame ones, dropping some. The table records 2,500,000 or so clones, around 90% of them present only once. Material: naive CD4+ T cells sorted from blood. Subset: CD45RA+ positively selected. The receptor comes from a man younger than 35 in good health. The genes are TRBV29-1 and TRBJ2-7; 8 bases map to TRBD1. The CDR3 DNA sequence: TGCAGCGTTGGGGACCGGGACAGGACCTACGAGCAGTACTTC. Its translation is CSVGDRDRTYEQYF.